Presented here are 29 T cell receptor beta chains from one specimen sequenced in a study of blood T cell repertoires in COVID-19. Produced via immunoSEQ multiplex PCR; TCRdb's table is partial and in-frame only. The data show 250,000 to 350,000 clones, 86% seen once. Sequenced material: peripheral blood. These receptors were collected from a woman in her fifties or sixties with acute or convalescent COVID-19.

The V call is TRBV29-1, the J call TRBJ2-3, with TRBD2 identical over 10 bases. The CDR3 spans 14 residues. V lost 4 bases, J lost 2 bases, and 3 bases stayed unmatched. CDR1 is SQVTM, CDR2 ANQGSEA, per germline. CDR3 DNA sequence: TGCAGCGTTGTAGCGGGAGGCCCCACAGATACGCAGTATTTT. As protein: CSVVAGGPTDTQYF.

This rearrangement joins TRBV14 to TRBJ2-7, with D tentatively TRBD1 (5 bases). Trimming removed 3 bases from V and 2 bases from J, with 8 bases in between. Looked up from germline, CDR1 is SGHDN and CDR2 is FVKESK. The CDR3 is made up of 13 amino acids. CDR3 protein: CASSHRVPYEQYF. In DNA, the CDR3 is TGTGCCAGCAGCCACAGGGTCCCCTACGAGCAGTACTTC.

This clone was observed once. V gene TRBV11-2 combines with J gene TRBJ1-3; D call uncertain. The V gene lost 0 bases and the J gene lost 0 bases, with 12 bases spanning the gap. This CDR3 is 17 amino acids long. From germline, CDR1 is SGHAT and CDR2 FQNNGV. The CDR3 spells CASSLERVRSSGNTIYF. CDR3 nucleotide sequence: TGTGCCAGCAGCTTAGAACGGGTCCGGAGCTCTGGAAACACCATATATTTT.

The CDR3 nucleotides are TGTGCCAGCTCCCGAATAGGGGGTACCTACAATGAGCAGTTCTTC. Its protein is CASSRIGGTYNEQFF. This chain uses TRBV18 with TRBJ2-1, with D maybe TRBD1 (6 bases). This CDR3 is built from 15 residues. V lost 6 bases and J lost 2, with 14 bases in between. CDR1 and CDR2 from the germline V gene are KGHSH and LQKENI.

This clone is a singleton in its sample. The V call is TRBV9, the J call TRBJ2-1; TRBD2 matches at 13 bases. Trimming at V came to 4 bases and at J to 6 bases, leaving 4 bases not matched to a gene. The CDR3 is 15 residues long. Germline CDR1 reads SGDLS; CDR2 reads YYNGEE. The CDR3 protein is CASSPGLAGTNEQFF. CDR3 coding DNA: TGTGCCAGCAGCCCGGGACTAGCGGGAACCAATGAGCAGTTCTTC.

This sequence joins TRBV5-1 and TRBJ2-5; 9 bases line up with TRBD2. Trimming cost V 0 bases and J 5 bases; bases outside gene matches: 8. Looked up from germline, CDR1 is SGHRS and CDR2 is YFSETQ. The CDR3 has 16 amino acids. The CDR3 DNA is TGCGCCAGCAGCTTGGAATGGGCGGGAGGGCAGGAGACCCAGTACTTC. Protein sequence: CASSLEWAGGQETQYF.

The chain couples TRBV5-1 to TRBJ2-1, with 10 bases lining up with TRBD2. Germline V gene data show CDR1 as SGHRS and CDR2 as YFSETQ. This CDR3 has 17 residues. V lost 0 bases and J lost 6; bases outside the gene matches: 9. CDR3 in amino acids: CASSLAVASGRRNEQFF. The CDR3, as DNA: TGCGCCAGCAGCTTGGCCGTCGCTAGCGGGAGACGCAATGAGCAGTTCTTC.

The chain couples TRBV3-1 (or the pseudogene TRBV3-2) to TRBJ1-2; D not certain. This CDR3 has 15 amino acids. Trimming left V 0 bases short and J 2 bases short, with 10 bases between. Germline V lookup: CDR1 LGHDT, CDR2 YNNKEL (reference sequence). CDR3 amino acids: CASSQDLLANYGYTF. CDR3 DNA sequence: TGTGCCAGCAGCCAAGATCTGTTAGCAAACTATGGCTACACCTTC.

This sequence joins TRBV27 and TRBJ1-4; D remains ambiguous. Germline V gene data show CDR1 as MNHEY and CDR2 as SMNVEV (reference sequence). The CDR3 length is 16 residues. The V end lost 0 bases, the J end lost 7 bases, and 15 bases lay between the germline ends. The CDR3 DNA reads as TGTGCCAGCAGTTTATCGGTGACACCGGGGTTTGAAAAACTGTTTTTT. Protein sequence: CASSLSVTPGFEKLFF. Combining the CDR3 with reference TRBV27 and TRBJ1-4 gives the whole variable domain EAQVTQNPRYLITVTGKKLTVTCSQNMNHEYMSWYRQDPGLGLRQIYYSMNVEVTDKGDVPEGYKVSRKEKRNFPLILESPSPNQTSLYFCASSLSVTPGFEKLFFGSGTQLSVL.

The chain employs TRBV6-5 and TRBJ2-2; a possible D gene is TRBD1 (6 bases). The CDR3 runs to 15 residues. Trimming removed 6 bases at V and 1 base at J, with 12 bases between. In germline, CDR1 is MNHEY, CDR2 SVGAGI. The CDR3 region is CASSRQAKNTGELFF. Here the CDR3 DNA reads TGTGCCAGCAGCAGACAGGCGAAGAACACCGGGGAGCTGTTTTTT.

This chain connects TRBV5-1 to TRBJ1-1, with 10 bases lining up with TRBD1. This CDR3 contains 16 residues. Losses at the gene ends were 0 bases for V and 1 base for J; bases not matched to a gene: 3. CDR1 SGHRS and CDR2 YFSETQ come from the germline V gene. The CDR3 protein is CASSLGQGAANTEAFF. The CDR3 region has the DNA TGCGCCAGCAGCTTGGGACAGGGGGCCGCGAACACTGAAGCTTTCTTT.

The V call is TRBV6-6, the J call TRBJ1-5; D is undetermined. In germline, CDR1 is MNHNY, CDR2 SVGAGI (reference sequence). V lost 6 bases to trimming and J lost 0 bases, with 12 bases between them. The CDR3 loop spans 15 amino acids. CDR3 in amino acids: CASSPGENSNQPQHF. The CDR3 nucleotides are TGTGCCAGCAGCCCCGGGGAGAATAGCAATCAGCCCCAGCATTTT.

This clone was counted once. The CDR3 sequence: CASSFGTSGSWGTQYF. The CDR3 DNA reads TGTGCCAGCAGCTTTGGGACTAGCGGGAGTTGGGGGACCCAGTACTTC. The V and J genes are TRBV5-6 and TRBJ2-5, with TRBD2 matching 14 bases. This CDR3 comprises 16 residues. Germline CDR1 reads SGHDT; CDR2 reads YYEEEE. V trimming: 2 bases; J trimming: 7 bases; junction bases outside the gene matches: 7.

This rearrangement joins TRBV11-1 to TRBJ2-1; D not resolved. The germline gives CDR1 SGHAT, CDR2 FQDESV (reference sequence). V dropped 4 bases and J dropped 9 bases, with 13 bases sitting between them. This CDR3 contains 13 residues. The CDR3 DNA sequence: TGTGCCAGCAGCTCCCTTCGTGCGGTTGAGCAGTTCTTC. This codes for CASSSLRAVEQFF.

The chain employs TRBV27 and TRBJ1-6; perhaps TRBD1 as D (5 bases). Germline V gene lookup returns CDR1 MNHEY and CDR2 SMNVEV (reference sequence). V was clipped by 1 base and J by 1 base, with 17 bases between them. This CDR3 region has 19 residues. The CDR3, as DNA: TGTGCCAGCAGTTTATTTTTGTCCAGGGTCTTATCCTATAATTCACCCCTCCACTTT. Its protein product is CASSLFLSRVLSYNSPLHF.

This clone showed up just a few times. The CDR3 DNA sequence: TGTGCCAGCAGCGAGGGACTAGCGCCGAACACCGGGGAGCTGTTTTTT. It specifies CASSEGLAPNTGELFF. J is TRBJ2-2 and V is TRBV9; 10 nucleotides agree with TRBD2. V trimming: 3 bases; J trimming: 0 bases; junction bases outside the gene matches: 2. This CDR3 has 16 residues. Germline-derived CDR1 and CDR2 are SGDLS and YYNGEE.

V is TRBV28 and J is TRBJ2-5; D possibly corresponds to TRBD1 (7 bases). Per the germline V gene, CDR1 is MDHEN and CDR2 is SYDVKM. The CDR3 contains 16 residues. Trimming cost V 6 bases and J 6 bases, with 23 bases left between them. CDR3: CASSPWAGGKGKTQYF. The DNA for the CDR3 is TGTGCCAGCAGCCCCTGGGCAGGGGGGAAGGGGAAGACCCAGTACTTC.

This clone was detected a few times. One end of the junction fails to match germline, which may point to a read error. The rearrangement uses TRBV5-8 and TRBJ2-2, with a tentative D call TRBD1 (6 bases). This CDR3 is built from 13 residues. CDR1 and CDR2 from the germline V gene are SGHTS and YDEGEE. The CDR3 nucleotides read TGTGCGAGCAACTTCCAGGGGTCCGGGGAGCTGTTTTTT. This gives the protein CASNFQGSGELFF. The full variable domain, in which reference TRBV5-8 and TRBJ2-2 provide the parts outside the CDR3, is EAGVTQSPTHLIKTRGQQATLRCSPISGHTSVYWYQQALGLGLQFLLWYDEGEERNRGNFPPRFSGRQFPNYSSELNVNALELEDSALYLCASNFQGSGELFFGEGSRLTVL.

This sequence joins TRBV2 and TRBJ1-1, with D unclear. V shed 8 bases and J shed 4 bases, with 14 bases lying between them. Germline lookup yields CDR1 SNHLY and CDR2 FYNNEI. This CDR3 contains 13 residues. CDR3 amino acids: CASSFGEGTEAFF. The CDR3 coding sequence is TGTGCCAGCTCATTCGGTGAGGGCACTGAAGCTTTCTTT. Variable domain in full (rest from reference TRBV2 and TRBJ1-1): EPEVTQTPSHQVTQMGQEVILRCVPISNHLYFYWYRQILGQKVEFLVSFYNNEISEKSEIFDDQFSVERPDGSNFTLKIRSTKLEDSAMYFCASSFGEGTEAFFGQGTRLTVV.

The V gene is TRBV7-2, the J gene TRBJ2-7, with 7 nucleotides matching TRBD2. CDR3 length equals 15 residues. The J segment lost 0 bases and the V segment lost 5 bases, leaving 7 bases of the junction unmatched. Looked up from germline, CDR1 is SGHTA and CDR2 is FQGNSA. As DNA, the CDR3 is TGTGCCAGCAGCCACCGGGGGGTAAGCTCCTACGAGCAGTACTTC. Its translation: CASSHRGVSSYEQYF.

The J gene is TRBJ1-1, the V gene TRBV3-1 (or the pseudogene TRBV3-2), with D possibly matching TRBD1 (6 bases). The CDR3 consists of 15 residues. Per the germline V gene, CDR1 is LGHDT and CDR2 is YNNKEL (reference sequence). The V end lost 4 bases, the J end lost 5 bases, and 17 bases lay between the germline ends. CDR3 sequence (DNA): TGTGCCAGCAGCCTCGTTGGGGGGGCAGGGACTGAAGCTTTCTTT. Protein product: CASSLVGGAGTEAFF.

This clone was recorded a few times. The rearrangement uses TRBV19 and TRBJ1-5; 7 bases align to TRBD1. CDR1 is LNHDA and CDR2 is SQIVND in the germline V gene (reference sequence). The CDR3 is 13 amino acids. The J segment lost 6 bases and the V segment lost 5 bases, leaving 4 bases of the junction unmatched. The CDR3 DNA reads TGTGCCAGTAGTGACAGGGTGCCTCAGCCCCAGCATTTT. It specifies CASSDRVPQPQHF. The variable domain in full, with the rest retrieved from reference TRBV19 and TRBJ1-5, is DGGITQSPKYLFRKEGQNVTLSCEQNLNHDAMYWYRQDPGQGLRLIYYSQIVNDFQKGDIAEGYSVSREKKESFPLTVTSAQKNPTAFYLCASSDRVPQPQHFGDGTRLSIL.

Concerning this clone itself: Different DNA sequences within this sample yield the same CDR3. The V call is TRBV28, the J call TRBJ1-3; no firm D call. Germline V gives CDR1 MDHEN, CDR2 SYDVKM. The V gene lost 5 bases and the J gene lost 4 bases, with 9 bases spanning the gap. The CDR3 is 13 amino acids. The CDR3 bases are TGTGCCAGCAGTCCCGGGTCGGGAAACACCATATATTTT. Translating gives CASSPGSGNTIYF.

This clone was counted a single time. The rearrangement links TRBV25-1 to TRBJ2-1, with D tentatively TRBD1 (6 bases). The germline V gene encodes CDR1 MGHDK and CDR2 SYGVNS. The V end was cut by 7 bases, the J end by 0 bases, with 16 bases between. The CDR3 covers 16 residues. CDR3 residues: CASTPSGASSYNEQFF. CDR3 bases: TGTGCCAGCACCCCTTCAGGGGCTAGCTCCTACAATGAGCAGTTCTTC. Using reference TRBV25-1 and TRBJ2-1 for the parts outside the CDR3, the full variable domain is EADIYQTPRYLVIGTGKKITLECSQTMGHDKMYWYQQDPGMELHLIHYSYGVNSTEKGDLSSESTVSRIRTEHFPLTLESARPSHTSQYLCASTPSGASSYNEQFFGPGTRLTVL.

Only one count was recorded for this clone. This chain connects TRBV27 to TRBJ2-2; unclear D gene. The CDR3 is made up of 14 amino acids. The V end was cut by 5 bases, the J end by 5 bases, with 12 bases between. The V gene's germline CDR1 is MNHEY and CDR2 SMNVEV (reference sequence). CDR3 amino acids: CASSPRPVTGELFF. CDR3 nucleotide sequence: TGTGCCAGCAGTCCCCGCCCAGTGACCGGGGAGCTGTTTTTT.

This chain uses TRBV29-1 with TRBJ1-3; D is possibly TRBD1 (6 bases). Germline V gene data show CDR1 as SQVTM and CDR2 as ANQGSEA. This CDR3 contains 12 residues. The V end was cut by 5 bases, the J end by 4 bases, with 9 bases between. The CDR3 sequence is CSVQGSGNTIYF. In DNA form, the CDR3 reads TGCAGCGTTCAGGGGTCGGGAAACACCATATATTTT. Using reference TRBV29-1 and TRBJ1-3 for the parts outside the CDR3, the full variable domain is SAVISQKPSRDICQRGTSLTIQCQVDSQVTMMFWYRQQPGQSLTLIATANQGSEATYESGFVIDKFPISRPNLTFSTLTVSNMSPEDSSIYLCSVQGSGNTIYFGEGSWLTVV.

This clone appeared a single time. The junction differs from germline at one of its ends, possibly a read error. This chain uses TRBV5-4 with TRBJ2-7, with D possibly being TRBD1 (7 bases). Germline V CDR1 and CDR2: SGHNT, YYREEE (reference sequence). CDR3 length: 14 residues. CDR3 residues: CASSLDREEIRWHF. The CDR3 DNA follows: TGTGCCAGCAGCCTAGACAGGGAGGAGATCAGGTGGCACTTC. The complete variable domain, with remaining parts taken from reference TRBV5-4 and TRBJ2-7, reads ETGVTQSPTHLIKTRGQQVTLRCSSQSGHNTVSWYQQALGQGPQFIFQYYREEENGRGNFPPRFSGLQFPNYSSELNVNALELDDSALYLCASSLDREEIRWHFGPGTRLTVT.

The rearrangement uses TRBV28 and TRBJ2-7, with 10 bases aligning to TRBD1. V dropped 7 bases and J dropped 9; count of bases not matched to a gene: 9. Germline assignment: CDR1 MDHEN and CDR2 SYDVKM. The CDR3 runs to 13 residues. The CDR3 is CASTRDRGSRQYF. CDR3 DNA: TGTGCCAGCACCAGGGACAGGGGCTCGCGGCAGTACTTC.

This clone has only one observation. The genes are TRBV11-2 and TRBJ1-1; D is ambiguous. V was shortened by 5 bases and J by 11 bases, with 15 bases between the two germline ends. Germline loops: CDR1 SGHAT, CDR2 FQNNGV. This CDR3 has 12 residues. CDR3 sequence reads: CASSPTAVGAFF. The CDR3 DNA sequence: TGTGCCAGCAGCCCTACAGCGGTTGGTGCTTTCTTT.